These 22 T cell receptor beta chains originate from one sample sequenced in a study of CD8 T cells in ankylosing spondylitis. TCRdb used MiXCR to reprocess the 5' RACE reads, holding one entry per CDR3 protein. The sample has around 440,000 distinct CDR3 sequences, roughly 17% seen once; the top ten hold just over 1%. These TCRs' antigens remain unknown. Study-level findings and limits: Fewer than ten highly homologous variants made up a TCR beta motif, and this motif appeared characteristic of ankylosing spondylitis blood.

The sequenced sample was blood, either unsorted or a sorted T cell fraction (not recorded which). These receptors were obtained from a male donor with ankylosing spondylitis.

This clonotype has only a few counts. The CDR3 sequence: CASSFTSGRGEQYF. The CDR3, as DNA: TGTGCCAGCAGTTTTACTAGCGGCCGCGGCGAGCAGTACTTC. The rearrangement links TRBV12-3 or TRBV12-4 to TRBJ2-7; TRBD2 matches 8 bases. The length of the CDR3 is 14 residues. J gave up 6 bases and V 3 bases, and 7 bases lay outside the gene matches.

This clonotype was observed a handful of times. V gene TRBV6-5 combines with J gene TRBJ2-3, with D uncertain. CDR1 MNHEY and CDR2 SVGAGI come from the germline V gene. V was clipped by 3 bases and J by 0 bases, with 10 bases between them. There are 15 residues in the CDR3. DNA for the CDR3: TGTGCCAGCAGTTATAGAGTCCCTAGCACAGATACGCAGTATTTT. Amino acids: CASSYRVPSTDTQYF.

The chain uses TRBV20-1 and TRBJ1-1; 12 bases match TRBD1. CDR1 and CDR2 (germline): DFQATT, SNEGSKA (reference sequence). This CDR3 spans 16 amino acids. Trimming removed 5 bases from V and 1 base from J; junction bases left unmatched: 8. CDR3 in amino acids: CSASRDRGRRNTEAFF. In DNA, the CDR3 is TGCAGTGCTTCCCGGGACAGGGGGCGCAGGAACACTGAAGCTTTCTTT.

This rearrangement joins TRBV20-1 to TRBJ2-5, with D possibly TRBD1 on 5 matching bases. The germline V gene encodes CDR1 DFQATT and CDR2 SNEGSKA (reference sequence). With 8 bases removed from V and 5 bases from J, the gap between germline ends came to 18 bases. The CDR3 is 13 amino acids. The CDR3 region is CSSSSPSGETQYF. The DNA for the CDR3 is TGCAGTTCCTCTTCACCCTCAGGGGAGACCCAGTACTTC.

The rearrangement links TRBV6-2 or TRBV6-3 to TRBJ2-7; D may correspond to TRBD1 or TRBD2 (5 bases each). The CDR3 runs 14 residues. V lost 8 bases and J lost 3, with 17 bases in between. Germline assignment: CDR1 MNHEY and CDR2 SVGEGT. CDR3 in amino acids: CASSPVWDLYEQYF. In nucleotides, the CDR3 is TGTGCCAGCTCCCCAGTGTGGGACCTCTACGAGCAGTACTTC.

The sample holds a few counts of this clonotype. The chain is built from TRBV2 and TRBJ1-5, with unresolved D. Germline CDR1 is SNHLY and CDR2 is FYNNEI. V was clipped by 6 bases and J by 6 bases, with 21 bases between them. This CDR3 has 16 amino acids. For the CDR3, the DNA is TGTGCCAGCAGCCTAGGCGGTGTGACCCCTATTCAGCCCCAGCATTTT. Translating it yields CASSLGGVTPIQPQHF.

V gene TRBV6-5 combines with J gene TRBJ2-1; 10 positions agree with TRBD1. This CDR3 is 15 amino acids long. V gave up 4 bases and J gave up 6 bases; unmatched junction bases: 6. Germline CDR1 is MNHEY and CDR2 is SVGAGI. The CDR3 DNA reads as TGTGCCAGCAGTTTGACAGGGGGCTCTATCAATGAGCAGTTCTTC. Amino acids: CASSLTGGSINEQFF.

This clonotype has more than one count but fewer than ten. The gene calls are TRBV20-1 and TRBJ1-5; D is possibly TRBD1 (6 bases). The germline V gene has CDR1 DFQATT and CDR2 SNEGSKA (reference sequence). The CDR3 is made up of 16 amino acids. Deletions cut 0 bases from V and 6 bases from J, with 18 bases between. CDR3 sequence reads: CSARDPVAGAIQPQHF. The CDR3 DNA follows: TGCAGTGCTAGAGATCCCGTAGCAGGGGCGATTCAGCCCCAGCATTTT.

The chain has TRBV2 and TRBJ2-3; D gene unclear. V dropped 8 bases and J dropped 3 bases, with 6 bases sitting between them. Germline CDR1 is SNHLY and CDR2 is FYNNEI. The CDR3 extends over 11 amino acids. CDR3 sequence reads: CASAGTDTQYF. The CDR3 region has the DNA TGTGCCAGCGCCGGGACAGATACGCAGTATTTT.

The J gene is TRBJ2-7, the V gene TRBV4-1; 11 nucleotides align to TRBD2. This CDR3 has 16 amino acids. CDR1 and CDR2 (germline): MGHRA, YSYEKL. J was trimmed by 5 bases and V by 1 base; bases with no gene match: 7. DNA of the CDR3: TGCGCCAGCAGCCAAGGTAGCGGGAGGGCCTTTGACGAGCAGTACTTC. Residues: CASSQGSGRAFDEQYF.

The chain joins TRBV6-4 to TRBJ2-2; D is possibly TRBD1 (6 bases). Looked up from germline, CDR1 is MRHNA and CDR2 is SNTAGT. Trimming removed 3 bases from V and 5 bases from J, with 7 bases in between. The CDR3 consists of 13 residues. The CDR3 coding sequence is TGTGCCAGCAGTGAAACAGGGACCGGGGAGCTGTTTTTT. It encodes CASSETGTGELFF.

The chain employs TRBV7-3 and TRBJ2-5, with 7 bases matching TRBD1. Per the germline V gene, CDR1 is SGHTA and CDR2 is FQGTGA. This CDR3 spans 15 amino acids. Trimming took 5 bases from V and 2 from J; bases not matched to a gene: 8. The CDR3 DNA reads TGTGCCAGCAGCCTCCAGGGGGTGGTTCAAGAGACCCAGTACTTC. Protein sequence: CASSLQGVVQETQYF.

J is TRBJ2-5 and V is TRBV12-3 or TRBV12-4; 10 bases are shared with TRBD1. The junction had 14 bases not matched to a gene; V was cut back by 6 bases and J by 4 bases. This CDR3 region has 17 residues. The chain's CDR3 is CASRKGIGTGVTETQYF. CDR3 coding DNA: TGTGCCAGCAGGAAGGGGATCGGGACAGGGGTGACAGAGACCCAGTACTTC.

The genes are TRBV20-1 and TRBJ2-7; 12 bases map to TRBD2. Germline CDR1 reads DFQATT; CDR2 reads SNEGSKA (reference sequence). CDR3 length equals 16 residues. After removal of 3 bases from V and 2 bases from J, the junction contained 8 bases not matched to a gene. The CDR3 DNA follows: TGCAGTGCTAGGCCGACTAGCGGGAGTACCCCCTACGAGCAGTACTTC. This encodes CSARPTSGSTPYEQYF.

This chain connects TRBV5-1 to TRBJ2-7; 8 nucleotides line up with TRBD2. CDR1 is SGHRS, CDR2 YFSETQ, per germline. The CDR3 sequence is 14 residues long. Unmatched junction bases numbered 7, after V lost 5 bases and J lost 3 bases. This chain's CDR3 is CASSISGISYEQYF. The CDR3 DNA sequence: TGCGCCAGCAGTATTAGCGGGATAAGCTACGAGCAGTACTTC.

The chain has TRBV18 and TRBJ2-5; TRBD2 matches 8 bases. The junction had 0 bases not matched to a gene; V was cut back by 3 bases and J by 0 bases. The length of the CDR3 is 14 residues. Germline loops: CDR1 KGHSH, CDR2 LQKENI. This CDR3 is CASSPGLDQETQYF. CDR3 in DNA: TGTGCCAGCTCACCGGGACTAGACCAAGAGACCCAGTACTTC.

In DNA form, the CDR3 reads TGCAGTGCTAGAGTTCCGTCTGGGGAGACCCAGTACTTC. This translates into CSARVPSGETQYF. The genes are TRBV20-1 and TRBJ2-5, with unresolved D. CDR3 length equals 13 residues. Between the trimmed V and J ends, which lost 1 base and 5 bases, there was a span of 11 bases. CDR1 is DFQATT and CDR2 is SNEGSKA in the germline V gene (reference sequence).

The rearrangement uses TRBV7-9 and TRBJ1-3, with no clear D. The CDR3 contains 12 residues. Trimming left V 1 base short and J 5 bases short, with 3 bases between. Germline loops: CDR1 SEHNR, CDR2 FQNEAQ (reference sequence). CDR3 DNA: TGTGCCAGCAGCTTAGACAGAAACACCATATATTTT. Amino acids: CASSLDRNTIYF.

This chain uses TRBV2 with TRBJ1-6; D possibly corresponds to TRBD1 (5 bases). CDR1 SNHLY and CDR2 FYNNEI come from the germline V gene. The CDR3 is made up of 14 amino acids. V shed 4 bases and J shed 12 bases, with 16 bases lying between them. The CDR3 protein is CASSGEVAGGPLHF. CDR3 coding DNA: TGTGCCAGCAGTGGGGAGGTCGCCGGGGGACCCCTCCACTTT.

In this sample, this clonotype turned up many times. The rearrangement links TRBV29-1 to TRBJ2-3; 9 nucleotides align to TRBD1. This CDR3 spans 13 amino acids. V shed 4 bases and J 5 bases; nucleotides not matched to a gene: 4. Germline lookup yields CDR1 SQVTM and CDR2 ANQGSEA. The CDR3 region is CSVASTGGDTQYF. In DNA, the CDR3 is TGCAGCGTTGCCTCGACAGGGGGAGATACGCAGTATTTT.

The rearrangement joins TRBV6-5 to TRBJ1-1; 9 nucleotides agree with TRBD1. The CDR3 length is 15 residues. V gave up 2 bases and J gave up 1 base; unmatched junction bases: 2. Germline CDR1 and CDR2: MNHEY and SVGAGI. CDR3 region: CASSYAGQGNTEAFF. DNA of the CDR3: TGTGCCAGCAGTTACGCGGGACAGGGGAACACTGAAGCTTTCTTT.

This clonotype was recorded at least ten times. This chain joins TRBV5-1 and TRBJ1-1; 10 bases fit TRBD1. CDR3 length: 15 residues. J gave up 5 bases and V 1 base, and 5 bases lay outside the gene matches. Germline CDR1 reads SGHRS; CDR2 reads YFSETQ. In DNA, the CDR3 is TGCGCCAGCAGCTTGACGGGACAGGGGACAACTGAAGCTTTCTTT. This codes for CASSLTGQGTTEAFF.